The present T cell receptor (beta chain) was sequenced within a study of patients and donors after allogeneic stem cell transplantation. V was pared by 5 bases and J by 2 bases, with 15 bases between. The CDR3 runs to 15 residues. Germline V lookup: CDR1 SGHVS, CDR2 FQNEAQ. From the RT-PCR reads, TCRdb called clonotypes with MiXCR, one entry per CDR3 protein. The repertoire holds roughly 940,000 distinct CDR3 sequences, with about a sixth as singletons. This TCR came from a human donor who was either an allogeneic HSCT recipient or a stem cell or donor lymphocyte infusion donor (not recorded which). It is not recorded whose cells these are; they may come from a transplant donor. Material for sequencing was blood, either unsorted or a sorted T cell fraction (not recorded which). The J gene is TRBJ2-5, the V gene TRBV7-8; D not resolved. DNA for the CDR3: TGTGCCAGCAGCCCTCCTCTCCAGAAGCAAGAGACCCAGTACTTC. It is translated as CASSPPLQKQETQYF.